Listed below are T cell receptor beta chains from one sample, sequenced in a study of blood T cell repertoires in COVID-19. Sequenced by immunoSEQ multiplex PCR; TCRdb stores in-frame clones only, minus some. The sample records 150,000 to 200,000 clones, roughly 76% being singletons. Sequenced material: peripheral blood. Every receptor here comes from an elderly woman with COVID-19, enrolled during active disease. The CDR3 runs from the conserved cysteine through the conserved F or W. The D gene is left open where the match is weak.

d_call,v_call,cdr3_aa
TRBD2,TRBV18,CASSPAGGTYEQYF
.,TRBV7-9,CASSLGSTNEKLFF
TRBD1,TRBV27,CASSPQGWGQDNEQYF
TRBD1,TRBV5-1,CASSGRTGQETQYF
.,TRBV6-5,CASRRSQTGELFF
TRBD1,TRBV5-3,CARSGTPGQGAHGYTF
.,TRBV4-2,CASSQRSTDTQYF
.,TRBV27,CASSFQQSYGYTF
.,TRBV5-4,CASSLSVGGTGELFF
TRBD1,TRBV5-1,CASSLVTGDMNTEAFF
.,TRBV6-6,CASSYSEGGGKTQYF
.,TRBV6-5,CASSGGNTIYF
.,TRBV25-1,CASSEQGLYEQYF
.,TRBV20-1,CSASSPPPSEETQYF
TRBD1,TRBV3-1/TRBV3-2,CASSHYRDRGQETQYF
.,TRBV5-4,CASSLGGRLGNTIYF
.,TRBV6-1,CASSEGNRAYNEQFF
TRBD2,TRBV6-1,CASSEGWTSGRYNEQFF
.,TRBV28,CASKALVPGANVLTF
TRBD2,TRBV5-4,CASSSMREGPDTQYF
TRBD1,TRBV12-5,CASGIGQGGKPQHF
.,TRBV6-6,CASSRDGGSYNEQFF
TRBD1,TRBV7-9,CASSYRQGRTYEQYF
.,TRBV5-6,CASSHHGTPSGQFF
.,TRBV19,CASSIDRERSYGYTF
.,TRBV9,CASSVGVAREKLFF
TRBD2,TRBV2,CASSLAGGPFEANTGELFF